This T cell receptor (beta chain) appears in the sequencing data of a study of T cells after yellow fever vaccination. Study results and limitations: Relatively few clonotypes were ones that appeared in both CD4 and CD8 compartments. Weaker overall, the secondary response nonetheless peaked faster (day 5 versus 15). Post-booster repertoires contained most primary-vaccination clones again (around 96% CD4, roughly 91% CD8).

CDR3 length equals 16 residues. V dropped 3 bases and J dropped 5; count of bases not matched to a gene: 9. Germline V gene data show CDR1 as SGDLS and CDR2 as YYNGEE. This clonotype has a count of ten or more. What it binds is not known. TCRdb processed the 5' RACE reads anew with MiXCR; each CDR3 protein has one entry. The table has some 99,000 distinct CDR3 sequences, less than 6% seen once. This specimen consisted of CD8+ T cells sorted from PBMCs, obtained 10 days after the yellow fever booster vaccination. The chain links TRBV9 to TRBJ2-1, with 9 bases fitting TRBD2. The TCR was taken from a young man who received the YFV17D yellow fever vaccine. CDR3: CASSADERGDNNEQFF. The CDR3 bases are TGTGCCAGCAGCGCAGACGAGCGGGGGGACAACAATGAGCAGTTCTTC.